This passage covers 30 T cell receptor beta chains from one sample sequenced in a study of T-cell reconstitution after alpha-beta-depleted transplantation in children. Unique molecular identifiers featured in how the TCRbeta library was prepared. TCRdb re-derived calls from the PCR reads in MiXCR, one entry per CDR3 protein. The table records some 220,000 distinct CDR3 sequences, roughly a tenth of them present only once. The specimen was PBMCs, collected before TCRalphabeta/CD19-depleted stem cell transplant. All receptors come from a child under two years old with acute myeloid leukemia, due to receive a stem cell transplant.

In its sample, this clonotype was seen many times. The V gene is TRBV28, the J gene TRBJ2-3; either TRBD1 or TRBD2 may fit D (5 bases each). Trimming cost V 6 bases and J 4 bases, with 17 bases left between them. The CDR3 has 15 residues. Germline CDR1 is MDHEN and CDR2 is SYDVKM. The CDR3 loop reads CASSRPYGTPDTQYF. The CDR3 DNA reads as TGTGCCAGCAGCCGTCCCTATGGGACGCCAGATACGCAGTATTTT.

Ten or more counts support this clonotype. CDR3 amino acids: CSAPDRGQETQYF. The CDR3 bases are TGCAGTGCCCCAGACAGGGGCCAAGAGACCCAGTACTTC. V and J are TRBV20-1 and TRBJ2-5; 8 bases line up with TRBD1. The CDR3 is 13 amino acids. Per germline, CDR1 DFQATT and CDR2 SNEGSKA (reference sequence). J was trimmed by 1 base and V by 6 bases; bases with no gene match: 4.

This clonotype was counted many times. V gene TRBV7-9 combines with J gene TRBJ2-1; the D call may be TRBD1 or TRBD2 (5 bases each). Trimming stripped 6 bases from V and 3 bases from J, with 15 bases between. The CDR3 spans 15 residues. Looked up from germline, CDR1 is SEHNR and CDR2 is FQNEAQ (reference sequence). The CDR3 region is CASSPTGHLYNEQFF. The CDR3 DNA reads as TGTGCCAGCAGTCCAACGGGGCACCTCTACAATGAGCAGTTCTTC.

As regards this clonotype: A much larger clone differs from this one at a single base, so this may be a read error. The genes are TRBV20-1 and TRBJ2-2; D is unresolved. This CDR3 comprises 13 residues. The V end lost 5 bases, the J end lost 9 bases, and 16 bases lay between the germline ends. CDR1 DFQATT and CDR2 SNEGSKA come from the germline V gene (reference sequence). The CDR3: CSAPERRTRELFF. In nucleotides, the CDR3 is TGCAGTGCTCCAGAACGACGGACCAGGGAGCTGTTTTTT.

This clonotype was picked up many times. This chain joins TRBV5-1 and TRBJ2-1, with D perhaps given as TRBD1 or TRBD2 (5 bases each). Germline lookup yields CDR1 SGHRS and CDR2 YFSETQ. Trimming took 0 bases from V and 2 from J, leaving 6 bases between them. CDR3 size: 14 residues. CDR3 sequence reads: CASSLGDPYNEQFF. The CDR3, as DNA: TGCGCCAGCAGCTTGGGGGACCCCTACAATGAGCAGTTCTTC.

This clonotype was observed many times. The V and J genes are TRBV11-2 and TRBJ1-5; D is undetermined. V lost 0 bases and J lost 11, with 11 bases in between. There are 13 residues in the CDR3. Per the germline V gene, CDR1 is SGHAT and CDR2 is FQNNGV. The CDR3 coding sequence is TGTGCCAGCAGCTTAGATGCCGCGCGGGCCCAGCATTTT. Translation gives CASSLDAARAQHF.

With regard to this clonotype: Being one base from a much bigger clone, this may be a read error. The chain joins TRBV29-1 to TRBJ2-1, with D possibly matching TRBD1 (5 bases). Germline V gene sequence: CDR1 SQVTM, CDR2 ANQGSEA. There are 12 residues in the CDR3. CDR3 loop: CSVWGPNNERFF. CDR3 in DNA: TGCAGCGTATGGGGCCCCAACAATGAGCGGTTCTTC.

At least ten counts were recorded for this clonotype. The junction does not match germline at one end; this may be a read error. The chain carries TRBV18 and TRBJ2-1; D is perhaps TRBD1 (5 bases). Germline lookup yields CDR1 KGHSH and CDR2 LQKENI. This CDR3 is built from 11 residues. Here the CDR3 reads CASSSQGAPVF. DNA for the CDR3: TGTGCCAGCTCATCGCAAGGGGCTCCTGTCTTC. Complete variable domain (other parts from reference TRBV18 and TRBJ2-1): NAGVMQNPRHLVRRRGQEARLRCSPMKGHSHVYWYRQLPEEGLKFMVYLQKENIIDESGMPKERFSAEFPKEGPSILRIQQVVRGDSAAYFCASSSQGAPVFGPGTRLTVL.

This clonotype was recorded at least ten times. V is TRBV7-8 and J is TRBJ2-2; no reliable D call. The CDR3 extends over 17 amino acids. With 2 bases removed from V and 1 base from J, the gap between germline ends came to 14 bases. The germline gives CDR1 SGHVS, CDR2 FQNEAQ. The CDR3 sequence: CASSLREGPMNTGELFF. The CDR3 DNA follows: TGTGCCAGCAGCTTAAGAGAAGGACCCATGAACACCGGGGAGCTGTTTTTT. Supplemented by reference TRBV7-8 and TRBJ2-2, the full variable domain reads GAGVSQSPRYKVAKRGQDVALRCDPISGHVSLFWYQQALGQGPEFLTYFQNEAQLDKSGLPSDRFFAERPEGSVSTLKIQRTQQEDSAVYLCASSLREGPMNTGELFFGEGSRLTVL.

This clonotype was detected ten times or more. A junction boundary mismatches the germline segment, possibly from a read error. V gene TRBV20-1 combines with J gene TRBJ1-2; 8 nucleotides agree with TRBD1. The CDR3 contains 13 residues. Germline-derived CDR1 and CDR2 are DFQATT and SNEGSKA (reference sequence). CDR3 nucleotides: TGCAGTGCCAGAGAAGACAGGGGCGAAGGCTACACCTTC. It codes for CSAREDRGEGYTF.

This clonotype was counted many times. The CDR3 region has the DNA TGTGCCACCACTCAATCCTACGAGCAGTACTTC. Its translation is CATTQSYEQYF. The chain recombines TRBV6-5 with TRBJ2-7; D gene unclear. V was cut by 10 bases and J by 1 base, with 8 bases left in between. The CDR3 extends over 11 amino acids. Germline assignment: CDR1 MNHEY and CDR2 SVGAGI.

This clonotype was observed at least ten times. The chain employs TRBV5-1 and TRBJ1-5; 10 nucleotides line up with TRBD1. CDR1 is SGHRS, CDR2 YFSETQ, per germline. V lost 7 bases to trimming and J lost 9 bases; unmatched junction nucleotides: 16. This CDR3 is built from 16 residues. In DNA, the CDR3 is TGCGCCAGCCTAAGCGGGACAGGGGCCCCTACGGGGCCCCAGCATTTT. This translates into CASLSGTGAPTGPQHF.

At least ten counts were recorded for this clonotype. This chain links TRBV20-1 with TRBJ1-5; 7 positions agree with TRBD1. J lost 5 bases, V lost 5 bases, and 9 bases had no gene match. This CDR3 spans 14 amino acids. Germline CDR1 reads DFQATT; CDR2 reads SNEGSKA (reference sequence). CDR3 amino acids: CSAFGTAADQPQHF. For the CDR3, the DNA is TGCAGTGCTTTCGGGACAGCCGCCGATCAGCCCCAGCATTTT.

This clonotype has at least ten counts. This chain uses TRBV5-1 with TRBJ1-4, with a tentative D call TRBD1 (6 bases). The CDR3 totals 16 residues. Germline V CDR1 and CDR2: SGHRS, YFSETQ. V gave up 3 bases and J gave up 4 bases, with 16 bases separating them. Here the CDR3 reads CASSSRTGIGNEKLFF. CDR3 in DNA: TGCGCCAGCAGCTCGCGTACAGGGATCGGTAATGAAAAACTGTTTTTT.

This clonotype was seen repeatedly, ten times or more. V gene TRBV10-3 combines with J gene TRBJ2-2; no definite D call. The germline V gene has CDR1 ENHRY and CDR2 SYGVKD. Trimming removed 0 bases from V and 7 bases from J, with 6 bases in between. There are 13 residues in the CDR3. The CDR3 is CAISESRFGELFF. The DNA of the CDR3 is TGTGCCATCAGTGAGTCTCGTTTCGGGGAGCTGTTTTTT.

In its sample, this clonotype was seen many times. V and J are TRBV3-1 and TRBJ2-1; tentatively, D is TRBD1 (6 bases). This CDR3 has 15 amino acids. Germline V gives CDR1 LGHDT, CDR2 YNNKEL (reference sequence). The ends were cut back, 1 base at V and 0 bases at J, with 7 bases in the middle. CDR3 region: CASSQGTVSYNEQFF. The CDR3 DNA is TGTGCCAGCAGCCAAGGGACAGTCTCCTACAATGAGCAGTTCTTC.

The sample holds many counts of this clonotype. The chain is built from TRBV5-5 and TRBJ1-5, with D uncertain. Germline CDR1 is SGHKS and CDR2 is YYEKEE (reference sequence). Trimming cost V 1 base and J 3 bases, with 8 bases left between them. The CDR3 sequence is 14 residues long. The CDR3 sequence is CASSLRVLNQPQHF. CDR3 DNA sequence: TGTGCCAGCAGCTTGAGGGTACTCAATCAGCCCCAGCATTTT.

This clonotype has at least ten counts. The chain links TRBV7-9 to TRBJ2-1; 7 bases align to TRBD1. V lost 5 bases, J lost 2 bases, and 6 bases stayed unmatched. Germline lookup yields CDR1 SEHNR and CDR2 FQNEAQ (reference sequence). The CDR3 is made up of 15 amino acids. The CDR3 reads CASSLPGTAYNEQFF. DNA of the CDR3: TGTGCCAGCAGCCTCCCCGGGACAGCCTACAATGAGCAGTTCTTC.

This clonotype was detected many times. The rearrangement uses TRBV12-3 or TRBV12-4 and TRBJ1-2; a possible D gene is TRBD1 (6 bases). CDR3 length: 13 amino acids. Between the trimmed V and J ends, which lost 7 bases and 7 bases, there was a span of 16 bases. CDR3 sequence reads: CASNLRGSFGYTF. As DNA, the CDR3 is TGTGCCAGCAATCTCAGGGGTTCTTTTGGCTACACCTTC.

This clonotype was detected many times. This chain joins TRBV3-1 and TRBJ2-7, with a possible D match to TRBD2 (5 bases). Looked up from germline, CDR1 is LGHDT and CDR2 is YNNKEL (reference sequence). Trimming shortened V by 4 bases and J by 2 bases, and 12 bases separated the two germline ends. This CDR3 is 14 amino acids long. CDR3 amino acids: CASSRGPAAYEQYF. CDR3 coding DNA: TGTGCCAGCAGCCGCGGACCAGCGGCCTACGAGCAGTACTTC.

On this clonotype: A much larger clone differs from this one at a single base, so this may be a read error. The V and J genes are TRBV4-1 and TRBJ2-1; TRBD2 aligns across 9 bases. The V gene end was trimmed by 0 bases and the J gene end by 3 bases; junction bases not matched to a gene: 24. The CDR3 spans 23 residues. Germline CDR1 and CDR2: MGHRA and YSYEKL. CDR3 amino acids: CASSQDARLLGPAGGGYYNEQFF. As DNA, the CDR3 is TGCGCCAGCAGCCAAGATGCCAGGTTGCTGGGACCAGCGGGGGGAGGGTACTACAATGAGCAGTTCTTC.

This clonotype was observed many times. This chain connects TRBV7-2 to TRBJ1-5; D uncertain. The CDR3 is 12 amino acids. Trimming took off 1 base at V and 6 bases at J, with 4 bases between the two ends. CDR1 is SGHTA and CDR2 is FQGNSA in the germline V gene. The CDR3 spells CASSLDAQPQHF. The CDR3 nucleotides read TGTGCCAGCAGCTTAGATGCTCAGCCCCAGCATTTT.

This clonotype was seen at least ten times. The genes are TRBV5-1 and TRBJ2-3, with a tentative D call TRBD2 (5 bases). The CDR3 covers 14 residues. V lost 5 bases and J 0 bases, leaving 10 bases between the germline ends. Germline lookup yields CDR1 SGHRS and CDR2 YFSETQ. The CDR3 loop is CASRESGSTDTQYF. As DNA, the CDR3 is TGCGCCAGCAGAGAAAGCGGTAGCACAGATACGCAGTATTTT.

There are many counts of this clonotype. CDR3 in DNA: TGCAGTGCCTCCCAGCCAGGTGGATCCTACGAGCAGTACTTC. As protein: CSASQPGGSYEQYF. This chain joins TRBV20-1 and TRBJ2-7; D gene unclear. Deletions cut 6 bases from V and 1 base from J, with 16 bases between. Per the germline V gene, CDR1 is DFQATT and CDR2 is SNEGSKA (reference sequence). This CDR3 comprises 14 residues.

In this sample, this clonotype turned up many times. The chain links TRBV2 to TRBJ1-5; D not certain. This CDR3 region has 16 residues. In germline, CDR1 is SNHLY, CDR2 FYNNEI. V shed 6 bases and J shed 5 bases, with 20 bases lying between them. The CDR3 is CASRSSEGSTYQPQHF. CDR3 sequence (DNA): TGTGCCAGCAGGTCCTCGGAGGGCTCAACGTATCAGCCCCAGCATTTT.

In its sample, this clonotype was seen many times. This chain joins TRBV10-3 and TRBJ2-3, with 8 bases that match TRBD2. CDR3 length equals 18 residues. CDR1 is ENHRY and CDR2 is SYGVKD in the germline V gene. The V segment lost 0 bases and the J segment 0 bases; nucleotides outside the gene matches: 8. DNA for the CDR3: TGTGCCATCAGTGAGTCACCGTCACTAGCGGCAAGCACAGATACGCAGTATTTT. Its translation is CAISESPSLAASTDTQYF.

This clonotype has ten or more counts. This chain joins TRBV20-1 and TRBJ2-1; the D is unclear. V lost 5 bases to trimming and J lost 8 bases, with 16 bases between them. Germline CDR1 DFQATT, CDR2 SNEGSKA (reference sequence). The CDR3 has 13 residues. The CDR3 reads CSAEPLGGDEQFF. Written as DNA, the CDR3 is TGCAGTGCTGAACCCTTGGGCGGCGATGAGCAGTTCTTC.

In this sample, this clonotype turned up many times. The DNA of the CDR3 is TGTGCCAGCAGTTTCAGAGGGGGCGCGGATTCACCCCTCCACTTT. This codes for CASSFRGGADSPLHF. This chain connects TRBV12-3 or TRBV12-4 to TRBJ1-6; 7 positions agree with TRBD1. This CDR3 is 15 amino acids long. Unmatched junction bases numbered 7, after V lost 3 bases and J lost 8 bases.

This chain uses TRBV20-1 with TRBJ1-2, with a tentative D call TRBD1 (5 bases). Germline loops: CDR1 DFQATT, CDR2 SNEGSKA (reference sequence). Trimming left V 6 bases short and J 3 bases short, with 14 bases between. The CDR3 spans 13 residues. CDR3 coding DNA: TGCAGTGCCACCACGACAGAAGACTATGGCTACACCTTC. Translated, it gives CSATTTEDYGYTF.

The sample holds many counts of this clonotype. The V gene is TRBV12-3 or TRBV12-4, the J gene TRBJ1-4; D remains unclear. V lost 3 bases to trimming and J lost 8 bases, with 10 bases between them. The length of the CDR3 is 13 residues. CDR3 in DNA: TGTGCCAGCAGTTTGGTCTGGCAAGAAAAACTGTTTTTT. Protein: CASSLVWQEKLFF.